This T cell receptor beta chain was retrieved from a study of blood T cell repertoires in COVID-19. Across the study: The samples span acute and convalescent COVID-19 from the United States, Italy and Spain.

As handled by the study authors: By means of reference gene primer amplification, nucleated cell counts were estimated. The protocol was immunoSEQ multiplex PCR, while the TCRdb copy is restricted to in-frame clones and leaves out a portion. For V, J and clone size, that table is used; D and trimming come from the DNA. This table holds about 250,000 clones, more than 65% found once. Patients in Seattle were enrolled during active infection, then followed longitudinally. Specimen: peripheral blood. The TCR originated in a person aged 70 to 85 with COVID-19, enrolled during active disease.

Here the CDR3 DNA reads TGTGCCAGTAGTATAAACGAGGATTCACCCCTCCACTTT. Its protein product is CASSINEDSPLHF. V is TRBV19 and J is TRBJ1-6; D not resolved. Germline assignment: CDR1 LNHDA and CDR2 SQIVND (reference sequence). The CDR3 is 13 residues long. Trimming shortened V by 2 bases and J by 8 bases, and 7 bases separated the two germline ends.